This T cell receptor beta chain came from a study of healthy donors' naive CD4 and CD8 T cells. Study-wide results and caveats: The study did not address homeostatic proliferation effects in naive T cells. Bulk sequencing left alpha and beta chains unpaired. Positive CDR3 charge linked to CD4+ cells, negative to CD8+ cells.

A linear amplification protocol produced the TCR libraries from roughly 0.5 ug of total RNA. TCRdb ran MiXCR on the reads and lists one entry per CDR3 protein. The sample includes approximately 180,000 distinct CDR3 sequences, 65% to 75% seen only once; the top ten take 2% to 2.5%. Germline CDR1 is SQVTM and CDR2 is ANQGSEA. The CDR3 totals 12 residues. The V and J ends lost 6 bases and 8 bases respectively, with 16 bases between them. The table lists this clonotype with a count of one. Its antigen is not known. Source material: naive CD4+ and CD8+ T cells sorted from blood, pooled from several donors. The chain is built from TRBV29-1 and TRBJ1-2; tentative D call: TRBD1 (6 bases). This TCR was sampled from a pool of human donors in good health; the sample pools cells from several healthy donors. The CDR3 spells CSVPTGTGGYTF. The CDR3 region has the DNA TGCAGCGTGCCTACAGGGACTGGCGGCTACACCTTC.